Shown below are 17 T cell receptor beta chains from a single sample sequenced in a study of blood T cells in healthy people across ages. A second PCR of roughly 7 to 11 cycles used a sample-barcoded 5' primer and a J-beta primer mix. TCRdb redid the calling of the 5' RACE reads with MiXCR, one entry per CDR3 protein. The table lists hundreds of thousands of distinct CDR3 sequences, 35% to 60% of them singletons. Input material: blood. The receptors come from an older man in good health.

This clonotype was picked up many times. The chain carries TRBV7-6 and TRBJ2-5; maybe TRBD1 (6 bases). Per germline, CDR1 SGHVS and CDR2 FNYEAQ. V lost 5 bases and J 6 bases, leaving 13 bases between the germline ends. The CDR3 consists of 13 residues. CDR3 sequence: CASSQNRAQTQYF. DNA of the CDR3: TGTGCCAGCAGCCAGAACAGGGCTCAGACCCAGTACTTC.

The V gene is TRBV27, the J gene TRBJ2-1, with no clear D. Looked up from germline, CDR1 is MNHEY and CDR2 is SMNVEV (reference sequence). The germline V and J ends were trimmed by 4 bases and 5 bases, with 9 bases remaining between them. The CDR3 contains 13 residues. This chain's CDR3 is CASSSTLHNEQFF. The CDR3 DNA reads as TGTGCCAGCAGTTCTACGCTCCACAATGAGCAGTTCTTC.

The chain employs TRBV6-1 and TRBJ2-7; D perhaps matches TRBD2 (6 bases). Near its end, the DNA agrees better with TRBJ2-5, so the J call may be wrong. CDR1 and CDR2 (germline): MNHNS, SASEGT. The CDR3 is 15 amino acids. CDR3 region: CASSEAGGIRETQYF. In DNA form, the CDR3 reads TGTGCCAGCAGTGAAGCTGGGGGGATCCGGGAGACCCAGTACTTC.

Note on this clonotype: A much larger clone lies one base from this, so it may be a read error. The V call is TRBV20-1, the J call TRBJ2-5; 10 bases line up with TRBD2. Germline-derived CDR1 and CDR2 are DFQATT and SNEGSKA (reference sequence). The CDR3 has 15 amino acids. CDR3 in DNA: TGCGGTGCTAGAGACGCGACTAGCGGGCAAGAGACCCAGTACTTC. This gives the protein CGARDATSGQETQYF.

This clonotype was observed a handful of times. The chain recombines TRBV27 with TRBJ2-1, with D maybe TRBD1 (5 bases). The J call may be wrong; the DNA end is better matched by TRBJ2-7. The CDR3 has 15 residues. Germline V gene lookup returns CDR1 MNHEY and CDR2 SMNVEV (reference sequence). The CDR3 nucleotides read TGTGCCAGCACCCAGACTTGGGGCTCCTACAATGAGCAGTACTTC. It is translated as CASTQTWGSYNEQYF.

This clonotype was counted once. The genes are TRBV12-3 or TRBV12-4 and TRBJ2-3; 9 bases line up with TRBD2. This CDR3 contains 17 residues. V lost 3 bases to trimming and J lost 5 bases; unmatched junction nucleotides: 12. This chain's CDR3 is CASSLYPAGGMKDTQYF. The CDR3 DNA is TGTGCCAGCAGTTTGTACCCAGCGGGGGGTATGAAAGATACGCAGTATTTT.

CDR3 nucleotides: TGCAGTGCTAGAAAAATGACTAGCGGGAGCTACAATGAGCAGTTCTTC. Protein sequence: CSARKMTSGSYNEQFF. The rearrangement links TRBV20-1 to TRBJ2-1, with 12 bases lining up with TRBD2. V dropped 2 bases and J dropped 3; count of bases not matched to a gene: 5. This CDR3 has 16 amino acids. CDR1 is DFQATT and CDR2 is SNEGSKA in the germline V gene (reference sequence).

This clonotype occurred many times. This chain uses TRBV20-1 with TRBJ1-6; a possible D gene is TRBD1 (5 bases). The CDR3 sequence is 12 residues long. Germline CDR1 is DFQATT and CDR2 is SNEGSKA (reference sequence). V gave up 6 bases and J gave up 10 bases, with 13 bases separating them. CDR3 in amino acids: CSASGRDSPLHF. In DNA form, the CDR3 reads TGCAGTGCATCAGGGAGGGACTCACCCCTCCACTTT.

Worth noting for this clonotype: Possible read error: a much larger clone is one base away. This chain uses TRBV5-1 with TRBJ2-1; D may be TRBD1 (5 bases). The CDR3 spans 16 residues. The V end was cut by 7 bases, the J end by 6 bases, with 23 bases between. Germline CDR1 and CDR2: SGHRS and YFSETQ. The CDR3 nucleotides read TGCGCCAGCTGTCGAACCTTGGGGCAGGGTGCCAATGAGCAGTTCTTC. This encodes CASCRTLGQGANEQFF.

There are many counts of this clonotype. V gene TRBV12-3 or TRBV12-4 combines with J gene TRBJ2-1; D uncertain. The V gene lost 6 bases and the J gene lost 7 bases, with 13 bases spanning the gap. The CDR3 loop spans 13 amino acids. The CDR3 loop is CASSPNRWNEQFF. Here the CDR3 DNA reads TGTGCCAGCAGCCCGAATAGGTGGAATGAGCAGTTCTTC.

A note on this clonotype: Here the CDR3 omits its conserved ending phenylalanine or tryptophan, so a read error is the likely source. Because the CDR3's place on the DNA is in doubt, the DNA is left out and the CDR3 is given as listed by TCRdb. The gene calls are TRBV2 and TRBJ2-5. The CDR3 length equals 15 residues, ends included. The germline gives CDR1 SNHLY, CDR2 FYNNEI. CDR3 sequence: CASRLQESGGYTFGS.

The chain uses TRBV20-1 and TRBJ2-7; 9 bases map to TRBD2. Trimming at V came to 0 bases and at J to 2 bases, leaving 8 bases not matched to a gene. The CDR3 has 16 residues. Germline V gives CDR1 DFQATT, CDR2 SNEGSKA (reference sequence). CDR3 sequence (DNA): TGCAGTGCTAGAGACTTCCGCGGGAGGGCCCCCTACGAGCAGTACTTC. Amino acid sequence: CSARDFRGRAPYEQYF.

This clonotype was recorded at least ten times. The chain couples TRBV20-1 to TRBJ2-7; D gene unclear. V gave up 4 bases and J gave up 3 bases, with 13 bases separating them. CDR1 DFQATT and CDR2 SNEGSKA come from the germline V gene (reference sequence). This CDR3 comprises 13 residues. The CDR3 here is CSAKGEVGYEQYF. The CDR3 nucleotides read TGCAGTGCTAAAGGTGAGGTGGGCTACGAGCAGTACTTC.

The V gene is TRBV29-1, the J gene TRBJ2-7; 9 nucleotides match TRBD2. This CDR3 contains 15 residues. Looked up from germline, CDR1 is SQVTM and CDR2 is ANQGSEA. V lost 3 bases and J lost 5; bases outside the gene matches: 11. The CDR3 sequence is CSVDFPQLAGHEQYF. The CDR3, as DNA: TGCAGCGTTGATTTCCCTCAACTAGCGGGTCACGAGCAGTACTTC.

This chain uses TRBV20-1 with TRBJ2-3, with 12 positions matching TRBD2. V dropped 1 base and J dropped 3; count of bases not matched to a gene: 5. The CDR3 loop spans 16 amino acids. The germline V gene has CDR1 DFQATT and CDR2 SNEGSKA (reference sequence). The CDR3 DNA reads as TGCAGTGCTAGAGTAATAACTAGCGGGAGGACAGATACGCAGTATTTT. Its protein product is CSARVITSGRTDTQYF.

The V gene is TRBV11-3, the J gene TRBJ2-5; 12 bases align to TRBD1. From germline, CDR1 is SGHNT and CDR2 YENEEA. The J segment lost 4 bases and the V segment lost 4 bases, leaving 10 bases of the junction unmatched. The CDR3 length is 17 residues. CDR3 sequence: CASSWGFRDRGRETQYF. DNA of the CDR3: TGTGCCAGCAGCTGGGGCTTCCGGGACAGGGGGCGAGAGACCCAGTACTTC.

The rearrangement uses TRBV6-6 and TRBJ1-1, with 8 bases aligning to TRBD1. The ends lost 6 bases at V and 6 bases at J; junction bases unmatched: 6. CDR3 length: 13 residues. Germline CDR1 and CDR2: MNHNY and SVGAGI (reference sequence). The CDR3 bases are TGTGCCAGCAGCCGGACAGGGACCGCTGAAGCTTTCTTT. Encoded protein: CASSRTGTAEAFF.